These 21 T cell receptor beta chains came from one sample sequenced in a study of beta chain features in type 1 diabetes. Their antigens are not known. Study conclusions and caveats: Among all four CD4+ subsets, Type 1 diabetes patients had TCRB CDR3s that were moderately but significantly shorter.

Isolated RNA was reverse transcribed in full, so expressed TCRB transcripts were sequenced. Generated by immunoSEQ multiplex PCR, the TCRdb table keeps only in-frame clones and is missing some. The sample lists some 350,000 clones, 9.5% to 10% seen once, with approximately 0.6% in the top ten. The sample consisted of central memory CD4+ T cells from blood. These receptors were obtained from a man aged 25 to 40 with type 1 diabetes.

The chain uses TRBV4-2 and TRBJ2-7; the D gene could be TRBD1 or TRBD2 (5 bases each). The germline CDR1 and CDR2 sequences are LGHNA and YNFKEQ. V gave up 1 base and J gave up 2 bases, with 15 bases separating them. CDR3 length: 16 amino acids. This chain's CDR3 is CASSQVSGTGTYEQYF. Written as DNA, the CDR3 is TGTGCCAGCAGCCAAGTCTCCGGGACCGGGACCTACGAGCAGTACTTC.

This clone was seen a few times. Compared with germline, one end of the junction differs, possibly owing to a read error. This chain uses TRBV28 with TRBJ1-5; no reliable D call. CDR1 and CDR2 (germline): MDHEN, SYDVKM. The length of the CDR3 is 12 residues. CDR3 sequence: CASTAWNRPQHF. The CDR3 DNA follows: TGTGCCAGCACAGCCTGGAATCGGCCCCAGCATTTT. Supplemented by reference TRBV28 and TRBJ1-5, the full variable domain reads DVKVTQSSRYLVKRTGEKVFLECVQDMDHENMFWYRQDPGLGLRLIYFSYDVKMKEKGDIPEGYSVSREKKERFSLILESASTNQTSMYLCASTAWNRPQHFGDGTRLSIL.

This clone was counted a few times. This chain's CDR3 is CASSSRTPGLEQYF. CDR3 coding DNA: TGTGCCAGCAGTTCCCGGACACCCGGTCTAGAGCAGTACTTC. The rearrangement joins TRBV27 to TRBJ2-7; possibly TRBD1 for D (5 bases). Deletions cut 4 bases from V and 7 bases from J, with 17 bases between. Germline V gene data show CDR1 as MNHEY and CDR2 as SMNVEV (reference sequence). CDR3 size: 14 residues.

This clone was counted at least ten times. CDR3 DNA sequence: TGTGCCACCTTGGGGCGGGAGGACATCACCGGGGAGCTGTTTTTT. As protein: CATLGREDITGELFF. This chain uses TRBV10-3 with TRBJ2-2, with 8 positions matching TRBD2. The germline V gene encodes CDR1 ENHRY and CDR2 SYGVKD. This CDR3 contains 15 residues. The J segment lost 4 bases and the V segment lost 10 bases, leaving 11 bases of the junction unmatched.

This clone was picked up a small number of times. The CDR3 DNA sequence: TGTGCCAGCAGCTTTGGGTTCGGGGCTAGGAGCTCCTACGAGCAGTACTTC. Amino acids: CASSFGFGARSSYEQYF. J is TRBJ2-7 and V is TRBV11-2; D is tentatively TRBD1 or TRBD2 (5 bases each). This CDR3 comprises 17 residues. CDR1 and CDR2 (germline): SGHAT, FQNNGV. V shed 3 bases and J shed 0 bases, with 18 bases lying between them.

This clone was seen a handful of times. V usage is TRBV7-3 and J usage is TRBJ1-1; D remains ambiguous. Germline V gives CDR1 SGHTA, CDR2 FQGTGA. CDR3 length equals 13 residues. V was shortened by 6 bases and J by 1 base, with 9 bases between the two germline ends. In DNA form, the CDR3 reads TGTGCCAGCAGTAAGGACTGGAACACTGAAGCTTTCTTT. This gives the protein CASSKDWNTEAFF.

This clone showed up many times. The CDR3 sequence: CASSLRQGGAKNIQYF. DNA for the CDR3: TGTGCCAGCAGCTTGCGACAGGGGGGGGCCAAAAACATTCAGTACTTC. The V call is TRBV5-4, the J call TRBJ2-4; 9 nucleotides match TRBD1. CDR3 length equals 16 residues. The V gene's germline CDR1 is SGHNT and CDR2 YYREEE (reference sequence). Trimming at V came to 1 base and at J to 1 base, leaving 3 bases not matched to a gene.

Of note for this clone: Germline is not matched at one junction end, which may reflect a read error. This chain connects TRBV5-4 to TRBJ2-1; D is uncertain. The CDR3 has 14 amino acids. Germline lookup yields CDR1 SGHNT and CDR2 YYREEE (reference sequence). The CDR3 spells CASSFLPDNNEQFF. CDR3 sequence (DNA): TGCGCCAGCAGCTTTTTGCCAGACAACAATGAGCAGTTCTTC. The variable domain in full, with the rest retrieved from reference TRBV5-4 and TRBJ2-1, is ETGVTQSPTHLIKTRGQQVTLRCSSQSGHNTVSWYQQALGQGPQFIFQYYREEENGRGNFPPRFSGLQFPNYSSELNVNALELDDSALYLCASSFLPDNNEQFFGPGTRLTVL.

This clone came up a few times. This chain links TRBV27 with TRBJ2-7, with 8 positions matching TRBD2. V was clipped by 7 bases and J by 3 bases; unmatched bases: 5. The length of the CDR3 is 13 residues. Germline loops: CDR1 MNHEY, CDR2 SMNVEV (reference sequence). This CDR3 reads CASTSGTSYEQYF. The CDR3 DNA reads as TGTGCCAGCACCTCCGGGACTAGCTACGAGCAGTACTTC.

This clone was seen at least ten times. The gene calls are TRBV7-8 and TRBJ2-1; unclear D gene. The CDR3 length is 13 residues. Germline V gene sequence: CDR1 SGHVS, CDR2 FQNEAQ. The V gene lost 6 bases and the J gene lost 0 bases, with 6 bases spanning the gap. CDR3 bases: TGTGCCAGCAGTTGGGACTCCTACAATGAGCAGTTCTTC. This gives the protein CASSWDSYNEQFF.

This clone was seen a handful of times. The rearrangement uses TRBV6-5 and TRBJ2-7, with 7 nucleotides matching TRBD1. The CDR3 covers 14 residues. From germline, CDR1 is MNHEY and CDR2 SVGAGI. Losses at the gene ends were 2 bases for V and 6 bases for J; bases not matched to a gene: 7. The CDR3 coding sequence is TGTGCCAGCAGTTACGCTCCGACAGGGACCGAGCAGTACTTC. This sequence encodes CASSYAPTGTEQYF.

The rearrangement uses TRBV19 and TRBJ2-5; D ambiguous. The CDR3 contains 13 residues. The V and J ends lost 4 bases and 4 bases respectively, with 10 bases between them. The germline V gene encodes CDR1 LNHDA and CDR2 SQIVND (reference sequence). In DNA form, the CDR3 reads TGTGCCAGTAGTAATCAAGCTAGAGAGACCCAGTACTTC. Translating it yields CASSNQARETQYF.

Of note for this clone: One junction end does not reproduce the germline sequence, and a read error may be involved. CDR3 region: CDSSYTKDTQYF. As DNA, the CDR3 is TGTGACAGCAGTTACACAAAAGATACGCAGTATTTT. This chain joins TRBV6-6 and TRBJ2-3; D is undetermined. Per germline, CDR1 MNHNY and CDR2 SVGAGI (reference sequence). The CDR3 has 12 residues.

The chain recombines TRBV5-4 with TRBJ1-4, with TRBD1 identical over 7 bases. V dropped 4 bases and J dropped 4; count of bases not matched to a gene: 10. Germline V lookup: CDR1 SGHNT, CDR2 YYREEE (reference sequence). The CDR3 totals 16 residues. The CDR3 region has the DNA TGTGCCAGCAGCGGATTCGGACAGGCGGGTAATGAAAAACTGTTTTTT. Protein sequence: CASSGFGQAGNEKLFF. The complete variable domain, with remaining parts taken from reference TRBV5-4 and TRBJ1-4, reads ETGVTQSPTHLIKTRGQQVTLRCSSQSGHNTVSWYQQALGQGPQFIFQYYREEENGRGNFPPRFSGLQFPNYSSELNVNALELDDSALYLCASSGFGQAGNEKLFFGSGTQLSVL.

The genes are TRBV6-1 and TRBJ2-2, with 8 bases lining up with TRBD2. Per the germline V gene, CDR1 is MNHNS and CDR2 is SASEGT. Trimming cost V 5 bases and J 7 bases; bases outside gene matches: 6. This CDR3 spans 14 amino acids. In DNA form, the CDR3 reads TGTGCCAGCAGTTGGACTAGCTCGGGCGGGGAGCTGTTTTTT. Translated, it gives CASSWTSSGGELFF.

This clone occurred many times. The chain joins TRBV10-1 to TRBJ2-2; D unclear. The germline V gene has CDR1 WNHNN and CDR2 SYGVQD (reference sequence). CDR3 length equals 10 residues. The V gene lost 5 bases and the J gene lost 6 bases, with 1 base spanning the gap. CDR3 region: CASSSGELFF. CDR3 bases: TGCGCCAGCAGTTCCGGGGAGCTGTTTTTT.

This clone was detected ten times or more. CDR3 amino acids: CAIDSGGYGYTF. DNA of the CDR3: TGTGCCATCGATTCAGGGGGCTATGGCTACACCTTC. The chain uses TRBV10-3 and TRBJ1-2; 7 nucleotides agree with TRBD1. The germline CDR1 and CDR2 sequences are ENHRY and SYGVKD. The CDR3 is made up of 12 amino acids. J was trimmed by 4 bases and V by 8 bases; bases with no gene match: 4.

The chain carries TRBV11-1 and TRBJ2-2; D is unclear. This CDR3 has 13 amino acids. The germline CDR1 and CDR2 sequences are SGHAT and FQDESV (reference sequence). V lost 1 base and J lost 9, with 9 bases in between. Written as DNA, the CDR3 is TGTGCCAGCAGCTTAGGCTTGCAAAGGGAGCTGTTTTTT. Residues: CASSLGLQRELFF. Filled out from reference TRBV11-1 and TRBJ2-2, the complete variable domain reads EAEVAQSPRYKITEKSQAVAFWCDPISGHATLYWYRQILGQGPELLVQFQDESVVDDSQLPKDRFSAERLKGVDSTLKIQPAELGDSAMYLCASSLGLQRELFFGEGSRLTVL.

The rearrangement links TRBV25-1 to TRBJ1-1, with D hard to call. This CDR3 contains 13 residues. In germline, CDR1 is MGHDK, CDR2 SYGVNS. V lost 6 bases to trimming and J lost 1 base, with 9 bases between them. The CDR3 DNA reads TGTGCCAGCAGAGAGGCGGGGAACACTGAAGCTTTCTTT. Its translation is CASREAGNTEAFF.

The V call is TRBV29-1, the J call TRBJ2-5; tentative D call: TRBD1 (6 bases). Germline values: CDR1 SQVTM, CDR2 ANQGSEA. The V gene lost 5 bases and the J gene lost 5 bases, with 21 bases spanning the gap. CDR3 length: 15 amino acids. CDR3: CSVPSSGTPVETQYF. CDR3 nucleotides: TGCAGCGTTCCCTCTTCCGGGACACCGGTCGAGACCCAGTACTTC.

This clone turned up a few times. Other DNA variants within this sample encode the same CDR3. V usage is TRBV5-1 and J usage is TRBJ2-7, with no clear D. Germline values: CDR1 SGHRS, CDR2 YFSETQ. V was cut by 0 bases and J by 1 base, with 8 bases left in between. The CDR3 is made up of 14 amino acids. The CDR3 region has the DNA TGCGCCAGCAGCTTGGGGACCACTTCCTACGAGCAGTACTTC. Residues: CASSLGTTSYEQYF. Full variable domain (missing parts from reference TRBV5-1 and TRBJ2-7): KAGVTQTPRYLIKTRGQQVTLSCSPISGHRSVSWYQQTPGQGLQFLFEYFSETQRNKGNFPGRFSGRQFSNSRSEMNVSTLELGDSALYLCASSLGTTSYEQYFGPGTRLTVT.